This T cell receptor beta chain was profiled in a study of blood T cell repertoires in COVID-19. Whole-study context: Acute-phase and convalescent COVID-19 samples originated in the United States, Italy and Spain.

A Seattle source enrolled patients during active infection and followed them longitudinally. The J segment lost 5 bases and the V segment lost 2 bases, leaving 6 bases of the junction unmatched. The CDR3 is 14 residues long. The V gene's germline CDR1 is MDHEN and CDR2 SYDVKM. Original methodology: It was from reference gene primer amplification that nucleated cell counts were estimated. The assay was immunoSEQ multiplex PCR, and TCRdb's table has in-frame clones only and misses some. D and trimming were read from the DNA, whereas the V and J calls and clone size are those reported in that table. The sample holds about 150,000 clones, more than 85% seen once.

The rearrangement joins TRBV28 to TRBJ2-7, with 7 bases aligning to TRBD1. Sequenced: peripheral blood. This receptor was taken from a woman at least 80 years old with COVID-19, enrolled during active disease. CDR3 region: CASSLDRVLDEQYF. CDR3 in DNA: TGTGCCAGCAGTTTAGACAGGGTACTAGACGAGCAGTACTTC.